This T cell receptor (beta chain) was recovered during a study of early T cells in non-severe SARS-CoV-2 infection. Turning to the study itself: The authors sequenced bulk RNA from unsorted whole blood, leaving chains unpaired.

Trimming shortened V by 1 base and J by 4 bases, and 13 bases separated the two germline ends. The CDR3 loop spans 15 amino acids. Germline V gene lookup returns CDR1 MGHDK and CDR2 SYGVNS. From the 5' RACE reads, TCRdb called clonotypes with MiXCR, one entry per CDR3 protein. Here the sample spans about 25,000 distinct CDR3 sequences, around 4.5% being singletons. This clonotype has just a few counts. The clonotype comes from an adult who was a healthcare worker with PCR-confirmed SARS-CoV-2 infection or an uninfected control (not recorded which). The J gene is TRBJ2-5, the V gene TRBV25-1; possible D gene TRBD2, 6 bases. The sample was whole blood. CDR3 sequence: CASSEWLAYGETQYF. DNA of the CDR3: TGTGCCAGCAGTGAATGGCTAGCGTACGGAGAGACCCAGTACTTC.